This T cell receptor (beta chain) emerged from a study of T cell repertoires in cytomegalovirus infection. For the study at large: It was the public TCR beta signatures that indicated both CMV infection and matching HLA type.

MiXCR, applied by TCRdb to the reads, yields one record per CDR3 protein. This sample has 250,000 to 350,000 distinct CDR3 sequences, with over 20% found just once. In this sample, this clonotype turned up many times. V lost 5 bases to trimming and J lost 1 base, with 14 bases between them. This CDR3 region has 15 residues. Germline CDR1 SGHVS, CDR2 FQNEAQ. Sequenced: PBMCs. The chain links TRBV7-8 to TRBJ1-1; no clear D. This TCR derives from a human donor in good health (CMV status not recorded). Some clones in this sample may be carry-over from other donors' samples. The CDR3 nucleotides read TGTGCCAGCAGCCCCCACACGGACCAGAACACTGAAGCTTTCTTT. Translating gives CASSPHTDQNTEAFF.